Listed here are 27 T cell receptor beta chains from one sample, sequenced in a study of identical twins. Each CDR3 protein gets one entry after TCRdb re-called the 5' RACE reads with MiXCR. The sample carries hundreds of thousands of distinct CDR3 sequences, 15% to 20% recorded once. This sample also appeared in a second study, on T cells expressing NK-cell markers.

The material sequenced was PBMCs. The receptor set was obtained from a woman under 30 in good health.

In DNA form, the CDR3 reads TGTGCCAGCAGCGAGGACAGGGTCTCTGGGGCCAACGTCCTGACTTTC. This codes for CASSEDRVSGANVLTF. The chain combines TRBV9 with TRBJ2-6; 8 bases map to TRBD1. Losses at the gene ends were 3 bases for V and 0 bases for J; bases not matched to a gene: 2. Germline values: CDR1 SGDLS, CDR2 YYNGEE. The CDR3 has 16 amino acids.

The sample holds a few counts of this clonotype. This chain uses TRBV12-3 or TRBV12-4 with TRBJ2-7; possible D gene TRBD2, 5 bases. Trimming stripped 5 bases from V and 3 bases from J, with 17 bases between. The CDR3 consists of 15 residues. The CDR3 DNA sequence: TGTGCCAGCAGTCCTCACCGGGGTCAAGGCTACGAGCAGTACTTC. Protein: CASSPHRGQGYEQYF.

The CDR3: CASSNPGQGSEQYF. The CDR3 DNA reads as TGTGCCAGCAGCAATCCGGGACAGGGGTCCGAGCAGTACTTC. J is TRBJ2-7 and V is TRBV5-6; 10 bases fit TRBD1. CDR1 SGHDT and CDR2 YYEEEE come from the germline V gene. The CDR3 contains 14 residues. The V segment lost 4 bases and the J segment 6 bases; nucleotides outside the gene matches: 7.

The gene calls are TRBV20-1 and TRBJ2-3, with 9 bases aligning to TRBD2. This CDR3 is built from 16 residues. V lost 5 bases to trimming and J lost 4 bases; unmatched junction nucleotides: 13. The germline V gene has CDR1 DFQATT and CDR2 SNEGSKA (reference sequence). CDR3 bases: TGCAGTGCTGCCGGGTCCGGGACTAGCTTCGCAGATACGCAGTATTTT. This translates into CSAAGSGTSFADTQYF.

This clonotype was detected a few times. The chain combines TRBV6-1 with TRBJ2-1; 7 bases fit TRBD2. The CDR3 is 13 residues long. The germline CDR1 and CDR2 sequences are MNHNS and SASEGT. Losses at the gene ends were 6 bases for V and 8 bases for J; bases not matched to a gene: 7. This CDR3 is CASRITREDEQFF. The CDR3, as DNA: TGTGCCAGCAGGATTACCCGGGAGGATGAGCAGTTCTTC.

This clonotype occurred a few times. The genes are TRBV5-1 and TRBJ1-2; tentative D call: TRBD1 (6 bases). The length of the CDR3 is 14 residues. Trimming removed 4 bases from V and 7 bases from J, with 17 bases in between. Germline V gives CDR1 SGHRS, CDR2 YFSETQ. CDR3 nucleotide sequence: TGCGCCAGCAGCCCCGGGACACTCAGCGGTGGCTACACCTTC. It translates to CASSPGTLSGGYTF.

The genes are TRBV6-2 or TRBV6-3 and TRBJ2-5; D remains ambiguous. The ends were cut back, 3 bases at V and 3 bases at J, with 11 bases in the middle. This CDR3 comprises 14 residues. Germline V gene lookup returns CDR1 MNHEY and CDR2 SVGEGT. CDR3 loop: CASSYMTFKETQYF. CDR3 nucleotide sequence: TGTGCCAGCAGTTATATGACTTTCAAAGAGACCCAGTACTTC.

This sequence joins TRBV12-3 or TRBV12-4 and TRBJ1-2; no firm D call. Trimming stripped 2 bases from V and 4 bases from J, with 8 bases between. CDR3 size: 13 residues. Written as DNA, the CDR3 is TGTGCCAGCAGTTTAACAGTCCTCTATGGCTACACCTTC. Translating gives CASSLTVLYGYTF.

The CDR3 nucleotides read TGTGCCAGCAGCGGGGGACTCAACAAGAACACCGGGGAGCTGTTTTTT. This codes for CASSGGLNKNTGELFF. The chain has TRBV6-2 or TRBV6-3 and TRBJ2-2, with D possibly matching TRBD2 (6 bases). Germline V gene sequence: CDR1 MNHEY, CDR2 SVGEGT. This CDR3 is 16 amino acids long. Trimming pared 6 bases from V and 1 base from J, leaving 15 bases between.

This clonotype occurred a few times. Germline and junction disagree at one end, which may indicate a read error. This chain connects TRBV9 to TRBJ2-5, with 8 nucleotides matching TRBD2. This CDR3 comprises 10 residues. CDR1 SGDLS and CDR2 YYNGEE come from the germline V gene. The CDR3 is CASGRTSLHF. In nucleotides, the CDR3 is TGTGCCAGCGGGAGGACTAGCCTACACTTC. Based on the CDR3 plus reference TRBV9 and TRBJ2-5, the full variable domain is DSGVTQTPKHLITATGQRVTLRCSPRSGDLSVYWYQQSLDQGLQFLIQYYNGEERAKGNILERFSAQQFPDLHSELNLSSLELGDSALYFCASGRTSLHFGPGTRLLVL.

The chain joins TRBV7-9 to TRBJ2-5; 10 bases are a match to TRBD1. The length of the CDR3 is 17 residues. J was trimmed by 3 bases and V by 4 bases; bases with no gene match: 11. Looked up from germline, CDR1 is SEHNR and CDR2 is FQNEAQ (reference sequence). The CDR3 bases are TGTGCCAGCAGCTCGGGACAGGGGTCTTTTTGGGAAGAGACCCAGTACTTC. This sequence encodes CASSSGQGSFWEETQYF.

The chain employs TRBV12-3 or TRBV12-4 and TRBJ2-1, with D possibly being TRBD2 (5 bases). The CDR3 extends over 13 amino acids. V lost 6 bases and J lost 4, with 10 bases in between. CDR3 protein: CASRPREYNEQFF. The CDR3 DNA reads as TGTGCCAGCAGGCCGAGGGAGTACAATGAGCAGTTCTTC.

Only a few counts were recorded for this clonotype. V usage is TRBV5-1 and J usage is TRBJ1-2; D unresolved. Per germline, CDR1 SGHRS and CDR2 YFSETQ. V lost 5 bases and J 8 bases, leaving 22 bases between the germline ends. The CDR3 spans 15 residues. The CDR3 loop is CASRAESTRQRGYTF. DNA of the CDR3: TGCGCCAGCAGGGCAGAAAGTACCCGGCAACGGGGCTACACCTTC.

This chain joins TRBV12-3 or TRBV12-4 and TRBJ2-7; D gene ambiguous. Between the trimmed V and J ends, which lost 3 bases and 5 bases, there was a span of 8 bases. The CDR3 length is 12 residues. CDR3: CASSFTLHEQYF. Here the CDR3 DNA reads TGTGCCAGCAGTTTTACACTACACGAGCAGTACTTC.

The sample holds a few counts of this clonotype. The chain combines TRBV10-3 with TRBJ2-7; 9 nucleotides agree with TRBD1. This CDR3 contains 15 residues. Germline V gene data show CDR1 as ENHRY and CDR2 as SYGVKD. Losses at the gene ends were 4 bases for V and 5 bases for J; bases not matched to a gene: 9. The CDR3 DNA is TGTGCCATCAGTGGTACCGGGACAGGGAACGACGAGCAGTACTTC. Translating gives CAISGTGTGNDEQYF.

The V and J genes are TRBV20-1 and TRBJ2-1, with 8 bases lining up with TRBD2. Losses at the gene ends were 5 bases for V and 9 bases for J; bases not matched to a gene: 12. The germline gives CDR1 DFQATT, CDR2 SNEGSKA (reference sequence). This CDR3 has 14 residues. Here the CDR3 reads CSAQSGTRALEQFF. CDR3 bases: TGCAGTGCTCAGTCCGGGACTAGAGCTCTTGAGCAGTTCTTC.

This clonotype was detected a few times. The chain combines TRBV11-2 with TRBJ2-5; 8 bases agree with TRBD1. The CDR3 loop spans 14 amino acids. V shed 5 bases and J 2 bases; nucleotides not matched to a gene: 4. The germline CDR1 and CDR2 sequences are SGHAT and FQNNGV. CDR3 in amino acids: CASSPTGEQETQYF. DNA of the CDR3: TGTGCCAGCAGCCCGACAGGGGAACAAGAGACCCAGTACTTC. The complete variable domain, with remaining parts taken from reference TRBV11-2 and TRBJ2-5, reads EAGVAQSPRYKIIEKRQSVAFWCNPISGHATLYWYQQILGQGPKLLIQFQNNGVVDDSQLPKDRFSAERLKGVDSTLKIQPAKLEDSAVYLCASSPTGEQETQYFGPGTRLLVL.

This clonotype came up a few times. This chain connects TRBV5-1 to TRBJ2-5; possible D gene TRBD2, 6 bases. V lost 4 bases and J 4 bases, leaving 8 bases between the germline ends. The CDR3 length is 12 residues. The germline CDR1 and CDR2 sequences are SGHRS and YFSETQ. The CDR3 DNA sequence: TGCGCCAGCAGCGGGACTTTAGAGACCCAGTACTTC. Its translation: CASSGTLETQYF.

The chain has TRBV20-1 and TRBJ1-4; the D is unclear. The V and J ends lost 5 bases and 6 bases respectively, with 10 bases between them. This CDR3 contains 12 residues. CDR1 DFQATT and CDR2 SNEGSKA come from the germline V gene (reference sequence). The CDR3: CSASNSDEKLFF. The CDR3, as DNA: TGCAGTGCTTCTAATTCGGATGAAAAACTGTTTTTT.

This clonotype was detected only a few times. The chain uses TRBV29-1 and TRBJ1-3; D gene ambiguous. Germline assignment: CDR1 SQVTM and CDR2 ANQGSEA. V lost 3 bases to trimming and J lost 3 bases, with 12 bases between them. This CDR3 contains 14 residues. CDR3 sequence: CSVDSGPDGNTIYF. CDR3 coding DNA: TGCAGCGTTGATTCAGGCCCGGATGGAAACACCATATATTTT.

The J gene is TRBJ2-1, the V gene TRBV7-2, with 13 bases identical to TRBD2. This CDR3 is 15 amino acids long. V was clipped by 5 bases and J by 4 bases; unmatched bases: 2. From germline, CDR1 is SGHTA and CDR2 FQGNSA. CDR3 coding DNA: TGTGCCAGCAGCCAGACTAGCGGGGGGTACAATGAGCAGTTCTTC. It yields the protein CASSQTSGGYNEQFF.

The chain employs TRBV7-9 and TRBJ2-4; D unresolved. CDR1 and CDR2 from the germline V gene are SEHNR and FQNEAQ (reference sequence). Between the trimmed V and J ends, which lost 1 base and 2 bases, there was a span of 9 bases. The CDR3 is 15 residues long. In DNA, the CDR3 is TGTGCCAGCAGCTTAGGTGCGCAATCCAAAAACATTCAGTACTTC. Its protein product is CASSLGAQSKNIQYF.

This clonotype was seen a few times. V usage is TRBV29-1 and J usage is TRBJ2-1; 7 bases are shared with TRBD2. Germline-derived CDR1 and CDR2 are SQVTM and ANQGSEA. The CDR3 length is 14 residues. V lost 4 bases and J lost 3; bases outside the gene matches: 6. CDR3 sequence: CSVAGLEYYNEQFF. CDR3 DNA sequence: TGCAGCGTTGCCGGACTAGAATACTACAATGAGCAGTTCTTC.

The chain carries TRBV25-1 and TRBJ1-1; D remains ambiguous. The V and J ends lost 7 bases and 0 bases respectively, with 18 bases between them. Germline CDR1 and CDR2: MGHDK and SYGVNS. CDR3 size: 16 residues. The CDR3 DNA reads as TGTGCCAGCAACCGTCCCCCAACGGGCTTGAACACTGAAGCTTTCTTT. Protein: CASNRPPTGLNTEAFF.

This clonotype has ten or more counts. The CDR3 DNA is TGTGCCAGCAGCCCTGCCTTTGGGGCGGGTTACATTCAGTACTTC. Encoded protein: CASSPAFGAGYIQYF. This chain joins TRBV12-3 or TRBV12-4 and TRBJ2-4; D tentatively reads TRBD1 or TRBD2 (5 bases each). The CDR3 length is 15 residues. V lost 6 bases, J lost 8 bases, and 20 bases lay in between.

This sequence joins TRBV4-1 and TRBJ2-3; 8 bases map to TRBD1. This CDR3 comprises 14 residues. V shed 5 bases and J 1 base; nucleotides not matched to a gene: 2. Germline CDR1 MGHRA, CDR2 YSYEKL. CDR3 DNA sequence: TGCGCCAGCAGCGAGGGACAGGGCACAGATACGCAGTATTTT. Its translation is CASSEGQGTDTQYF.

The sample holds a few counts of this clonotype. J is TRBJ2-1 and V is TRBV20-1; a possible D gene is TRBD2 (5 bases). The V gene lost 2 bases and the J gene lost 6 bases, with 14 bases spanning the gap. The CDR3 is 14 residues long. From germline, CDR1 is DFQATT and CDR2 SNEGSKA (reference sequence). This CDR3 reads CSARSGHIRNEQFF. The CDR3 nucleotides are TGCAGTGCTAGAAGCGGTCATATCCGCAATGAGCAGTTCTTC.